The 10 T cell receptor beta chains below were found in one sample sequenced in a study of CD8 T cell repertoires and HIV-1 epitope variants. For these receptors, no antigen is known. Assay: immunoSEQ multiplex PCR; the TCRdb copy retains only in-frame clones and omits some. The top ten clones hold 40% of a sample with fewer than 7,000 clones, around 71% of them seen once. The sample consisted of cultured CD8+ T cells derived from PBMCs. These receptor sequences come from a male donor with HIV.

The chain joins TRBV5-6 to TRBJ2-3; D perhaps matches TRBD2 (7 bases). This CDR3 comprises 15 residues. Germline V lookup: CDR1 SGHDT, CDR2 YYEEEE. Trimming stripped 2 bases from V and 5 bases from J, with 15 bases between. The CDR3, as DNA: TGTGCCAGCAGCTTAAGAGGGGGGGCAATAGATACGCAGTATTTT. This translates into CASSLRGGAIDTQYF. Full variable domain (outside the CDR3, taken from reference TRBV5-6 and TRBJ2-3): DAGVTQSPTHLIKTRGQQVTLRCSPKSGHDTVSWYQQALGQGPQFIFQYYEEEERQRGNFPDRFSGHQFPNYSSELNVNALLLGDSALYLCASSLRGGAIDTQYFGPGTRLTVL.

This clone was seen only once. The V and J genes are TRBV19 and TRBJ2-1; 7 bases agree with TRBD2. V lost 0 bases to trimming and J lost 4 bases; unmatched junction nucleotides: 3. The CDR3 extends over 15 amino acids. CDR1 and CDR2 from the germline V gene are LNHDA and SQIVND (reference sequence). CDR3 coding DNA: TGTGCCAGTAGTATAGATACTAGCGAATACAATGAGCAGTTCTTC. Its translation: CASSIDTSEYNEQFF.

This clone came up a few times. The chain recombines TRBV28 with TRBJ2-2; no reliable D call. The CDR3 is made up of 16 amino acids. The germline gives CDR1 MDHEN, CDR2 SYDVKM. V dropped 3 bases and J dropped 4 bases, with 15 bases sitting between them. CDR3 sequence (DNA): TGTGCCAGCAGTTTGTGGGCGGAAGGGTCCACCGGGGAGCTGTTTTTT. Translated, it gives CASSLWAEGSTGELFF.

This clone was counted a single time. This chain links TRBV5-1 with TRBJ1-1; D is ambiguous. V lost 7 bases and J 1 base, leaving 17 bases between the germline ends. The germline V gene has CDR1 SGHRS and CDR2 YFSETQ. The CDR3 contains 15 residues. The CDR3 sequence is CASYKTGGANTEAFF. CDR3 bases: TGCGCCAGCTATAAAACGGGCGGAGCGAACACTGAAGCTTTCTTT.

The chain's CDR3 is CASSQELSYEQYF. DNA of the CDR3: TGCGCCAGCAGCCAAGAATTAAGCTACGAGCAGTACTTC. V and J are TRBV4-3 and TRBJ2-7, with D unresolved. The germline CDR1 and CDR2 sequences are LGHNA and YSLEER. The CDR3 spans 13 residues. Trimming shortened V by 0 bases and J by 3 bases, and 6 bases separated the two germline ends.

The CDR3 protein is CASSPGDYEQYF. The DNA of the CDR3 is TGTGCCAGCAGTCCAGGGGACTACGAGCAGTACTTC. This rearrangement joins TRBV6-6 to TRBJ2-7, with D maybe TRBD1 (6 bases). Per germline, CDR1 MNHNY and CDR2 SVGAGI (reference sequence). With 5 bases removed from V and 3 bases from J, the gap between germline ends came to 8 bases. This CDR3 contains 12 residues.

The V call is TRBV5-6, the J call TRBJ2-2; D is possibly TRBD1 or TRBD2 (5 bases each). Germline lookup yields CDR1 SGHDT and CDR2 YYEEEE. Trimming pared 1 base from V and 4 bases from J, leaving 23 bases between. The CDR3 totals 19 residues. DNA of the CDR3: TGTGCCAGCAGCTTGCTGTATTCACCACCATTGGGGGTCACCGGGGAGCTGTTTTTT. It is translated as CASSLLYSPPLGVTGELFF.

This clone has only a few counts. The genes are TRBV21-1 and TRBJ2-7; TRBD1 is taken as the D call from the table, unchecked against the DNA. TRBV21-1 is an annotated pseudogene. This CDR3 region has 15 residues. DNA for the CDR3: TGTGCCAGCAACGGATACCGGGACAGGGAGAACGAGCAGTACTTC. The encoded protein is CASNGYRDRENEQYF.

The chain's CDR3 is CASSQNYRETQYF. The CDR3 DNA reads as TGTGCCAGCAGCCAGAACTACCGAGAGACCCAGTACTTC. The gene calls are TRBV7-8 and TRBJ2-5; no clear D. Germline V gene sequence: CDR1 SGHVS, CDR2 FQNEAQ. This CDR3 comprises 13 residues. With 5 bases removed from V and 4 bases from J, the gap between germline ends came to 11 bases.

This clone is medium-sized by share. The chain combines TRBV4-2 with TRBJ2-5; TRBD2 aligns across 8 bases. The CDR3 totals 15 residues. Trimming took 1 base from V and 3 from J; bases not matched to a gene: 4. The germline gives CDR1 LGHNA, CDR2 YNFKEQ. The CDR3 region is CASSQGGAGEETQYF. The CDR3 DNA is TGTGCCAGCAGCCAAGGCGGAGCGGGGGAAGAGACCCAGTACTTC.